This TCR beta chain was found in a study of cytomegalovirus exposure and HLA in healthy donors. The V segment lost 4 bases and the J segment 2 bases; nucleotides outside the gene matches: 13. This CDR3 is 17 amino acids long. Germline V gene sequence: CDR1 GTSNPN, CDR2 SVGIG (reference sequence). The PCR employed 60 Vbeta primers together with 13 Jbeta primers. Libraries were prepared by immunoSEQ multiplex PCR; TCRdb keeps only in-frame clonotypes and omits some of them. The table shows around 100,000 clones, with less than 85% occurring only once. The clonotype originates from a woman aged 18-29 years in good health and CMV-seropositive. The rearrangement links TRBV30 to TRBJ2-1; 8 positions match TRBD2. Sequencing used PBMCs. The CDR3 reads CAWMRGGRKGAYNEQFF. In DNA, the CDR3 is TGTGCCTGGATGAGAGGCGGGAGGAAAGGGGCCTACAATGAGCAGTTCTTC.